These 3 T cell receptor beta chains came from one sample sequenced in a study of blood T cell repertoires in COVID-19. Clones were sequenced by immunoSEQ multiplex PCR, and TCRdb holds only the in-frame ones, with some missing. The data show 150,000 or so clones, with 65% to 85% seen just once and 4% held by the top ten. Sequenced sample: peripheral blood. All receptors come from a woman between 55 and 75 years old with acute or convalescent COVID-19.

This sequence joins TRBV27 and TRBJ2-1; perhaps TRBD1 as D (5 bases). The CDR3 runs to 14 residues. V was shortened by 3 bases and J by 7 bases, with 13 bases between the two germline ends. The germline V gene has CDR1 MNHEY and CDR2 SMNVEV (reference sequence). As DNA, the CDR3 is TGTGCCAGCAGTTTTTGGTCCAGGGCTAATGAGCAGTTCTTC. Translation: CASSFWSRANEQFF.

This chain connects TRBV5-1 to TRBJ2-2; 10 bases match TRBD2. V shed 1 base and J 0 bases; nucleotides not matched to a gene: 3. CDR3 length: 17 amino acids. From germline, CDR1 is SGHRS and CDR2 YFSETQ. The CDR3 nucleotides are TGCGCCAGCAGCTTGCCCAGCGGGAGGGCGAACACCGGGGAGCTGTTTTTT. Residues: CASSLPSGRANTGELFF. Variable domain in full (rest from reference TRBV5-1 and TRBJ2-2): KAGVTQTPRYLIKTRGQQVTLSCSPISGHRSVSWYQQTPGQGLQFLFEYFSETQRNKGNFPGRFSGRQFSNSRSEMNVSTLELGDSALYLCASSLPSGRANTGELFFGEGSRLTVL.

V gene TRBV29-1 combines with J gene TRBJ2-1, with D uncertain. This CDR3 comprises 11 residues. Germline CDR1 is SQVTM and CDR2 is ANQGSEA. Between the trimmed V and J ends, which lost 4 bases and 9 bases, there was a span of 10 bases. CDR3 amino acids: CSVGLLSEQFF. Here the CDR3 DNA reads TGCAGCGTTGGCCTTCTAAGTGAGCAGTTCTTC.